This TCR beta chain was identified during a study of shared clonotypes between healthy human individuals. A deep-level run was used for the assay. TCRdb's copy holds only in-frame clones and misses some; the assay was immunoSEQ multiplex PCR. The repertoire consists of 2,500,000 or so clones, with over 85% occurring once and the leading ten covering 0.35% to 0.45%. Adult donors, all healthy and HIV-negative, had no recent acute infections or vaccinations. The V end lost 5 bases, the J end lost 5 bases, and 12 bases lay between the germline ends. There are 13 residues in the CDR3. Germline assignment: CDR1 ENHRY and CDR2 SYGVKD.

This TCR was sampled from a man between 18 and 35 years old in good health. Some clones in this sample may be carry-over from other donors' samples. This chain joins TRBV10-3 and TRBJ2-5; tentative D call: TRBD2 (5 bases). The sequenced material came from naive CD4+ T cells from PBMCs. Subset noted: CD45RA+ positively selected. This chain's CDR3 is CAISWPGSETQYF. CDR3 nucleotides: TGTGCCATCAGTTGGCCGGGGTCGGAGACCCAGTACTTC.